The next 7 T cell receptor beta chains were all read from a single sample in a study of metastatic and nonmetastatic thyroid tumors. TCRdb re-called clones via MiXCR from the PCR reads. The sample holds over 15,000 clones; 25% to 35% are singletons and the top ten take about 11%. Every patient was untreated before thyroid surgery. Sample: tumor tissue. These receptors all stem from a female donor with papillary thyroid cancer or a benign thyroid nodule (not recorded which). Some clones in this sample may be carry-over from other donors' samples.

At least ten counts were recorded for this clone. The chain uses TRBV27 and TRBJ2-1, with no clear D. The CDR3 is made up of 15 amino acids. Germline V lookup: CDR1 MNHEY, CDR2 SMNVEV (reference sequence). Between the trimmed V and J ends, which lost 4 bases and 0 bases, there was a span of 10 bases. The CDR3, as DNA: TGTGCCAGCAGTTCACCGGCCCGCTCCTACAATGAGCAGTTCTTC. The encoded protein is CASSSPARSYNEQFF.

With regard to this clone: The junction and the germline gene differ at one end; a read error may be behind it. This rearrangement joins TRBV6-4 to TRBJ2-1, with unresolved D. This CDR3 is built from 13 residues. Looked up from germline, CDR1 is MRHNA and CDR2 is SNTAGT. In DNA, the CDR3 is TGTGCCAGCAGTTACTCCCCGGACAATGAGCAGTTCTTC. Residues: CASSYSPDNEQFF.

With respect to this clone: A read error may produce the germline difference seen at one junction end. The J gene is TRBJ2-6, the V gene TRBV27, with D unclear. Germline V gene lookup returns CDR1 MNHEY and CDR2 SMNVEV (reference sequence). The CDR3 has 18 residues. The CDR3 reads CANSPRAIVHSGANVLTF. The CDR3 nucleotides read TGTGCCAACAGTCCCCGGGCTATCGTACACTCTGGGGCCAACGTCCTGACTTTC.

There are many counts of this clone. The CDR3 region is CASSPESNYGYTF. The CDR3 bases are TGTGCCAGCAGCCCGGAATCTAACTATGGCTACACCTTC. This rearrangement joins TRBV2 to TRBJ1-2, with D uncertain. The CDR3 covers 13 residues. Germline CDR1 reads SNHLY; CDR2 reads FYNNEI. Trimming took 6 bases from V and 0 from J, leaving 8 bases between them.

This clone came up a few times. A much bigger clone sits one base away, suggesting this may be a read error. The rearrangement links TRBV20-1 to TRBJ1-5; no definite D call. The V and J ends lost 2 bases and 0 bases respectively, with 2 bases between them. Germline CDR1 DFQATT, CDR2 SNEGSKA (reference sequence). The CDR3 is made up of 12 amino acids. The CDR3 reads CSARYSNQPQHF. As DNA, the CDR3 is TGCAGTGCTAGATATAGCAATCAGCCCCAGCATTTT.

In regard to this clone: A much larger clonotype is one base distant, so this may be a read error. V gene TRBV9 combines with J gene TRBJ2-1; D is undetermined. V was cut by 2 bases and J by 0 bases, with 9 bases left in between. Germline V gives CDR1 SGDLS, CDR2 YYNGEE. CDR3 length equals 15 residues. CDR3: CASSVSVISYNEQFF. DNA of the CDR3: TGTGCCAGCAGCGTGAGCGTCATCTCCTACAATGAGCAGTTCTTC.

The table lists this clone with a few counts. A read error may produce the germline difference seen at one junction end. This chain joins TRBV28 and TRBJ1-2; no firm D call. Per germline, CDR1 MDHEN and CDR2 SYDVKM. The CDR3 runs to 13 residues. In nucleotides, the CDR3 is TGTGCCATCAGTACTACCTCCAGCTATGGCTACACCTTC. It yields the protein CAISTTSSYGYTF.